This TCR beta chain originates from a study of blood T cell repertoires in COVID-19. The CDR3 sequence is 13 residues long. The V end was cut by 5 bases, the J end by 3 bases, with 11 bases between. The germline V gene encodes CDR1 SNHLY and CDR2 FYNNEI. Repertoires were generated with immunoSEQ multiplex PCR, while TCRdb's copy carries only in-frame clones and drops some. The data show tens of thousands of clones, with about 91% seen just once and roughly 6.5% held by the top ten. J is TRBJ2-7 and V is TRBV2, with D perhaps TRBD1 (5 bases). Sequenced material: peripheral blood. This clonotype was sampled from a man aged 50-60 years with active COVID-19. The DNA of the CDR3 is TGTGCCAGCAGTAAGGGGATCGTCTACGAGCAGTACTTC. Protein: CASSKGIVYEQYF.